One T cell receptor beta chain is described in this entry. This sample was taken from a study of shared clonotypes between healthy human individuals. Donors comprised healthy HIV-negative adults lacking recent acute infections or vaccinations. Generated by immunoSEQ multiplex PCR, the TCRdb table keeps only in-frame clones and is missing some. The sample holds about 450,000 clones, 79% seen once. Unmatched junction bases numbered 13, after V lost 5 bases and J lost 0 bases. This CDR3 is 18 amino acids long. Looked up from germline, CDR1 is WNHNN and CDR2 is SYGVQD (reference sequence). The gene calls are TRBV10-1 and TRBJ2-3, with 8 positions matching TRBD2. The sequence was obtained from a middle-aged woman in good health. Some clones in this sample may be carry-over from other donors' samples. Sequencing was done on a sample of PBMCs. The CDR3 coding sequence is TGCGCCAGCAGTTGGGTGGTTCCGGGGGGGACTAGCACAGATACGCAGTATTTT. Translating it yields CASSWVVPGGTSTDTQYF.